The T cell receptor (beta chain) described here comes from a study of shared clonotypes between healthy human individuals. The assay was carried out at the deep level. Here immunoSEQ multiplex PCR was the method, and the copy in TCRdb shows in-frame clones only, minus some. The repertoire holds over a million clones, with about 80% as singletons. Germline CDR1 MDHEN, CDR2 SYDVKM. With 5 bases clipped from V and 5 bases from J, the junction kept 7 bases outside the gene matches. The CDR3 contains 14 residues. The sample consisted of memory CD4+ T cells from PBMCs. This sample's subset: CD45RA-negative fraction. The J gene is TRBJ2-7, the V gene TRBV28; 9 positions match TRBD1. The TCR comes from a young man in good health. Some clones in this sample may be carry-over from other donors' samples. The CDR3 bases are TGTGCCAGCAGTCTATTACAGGGGGCCCACGAGCAGTACTTC. Translation: CASSLLQGAHEQYF.